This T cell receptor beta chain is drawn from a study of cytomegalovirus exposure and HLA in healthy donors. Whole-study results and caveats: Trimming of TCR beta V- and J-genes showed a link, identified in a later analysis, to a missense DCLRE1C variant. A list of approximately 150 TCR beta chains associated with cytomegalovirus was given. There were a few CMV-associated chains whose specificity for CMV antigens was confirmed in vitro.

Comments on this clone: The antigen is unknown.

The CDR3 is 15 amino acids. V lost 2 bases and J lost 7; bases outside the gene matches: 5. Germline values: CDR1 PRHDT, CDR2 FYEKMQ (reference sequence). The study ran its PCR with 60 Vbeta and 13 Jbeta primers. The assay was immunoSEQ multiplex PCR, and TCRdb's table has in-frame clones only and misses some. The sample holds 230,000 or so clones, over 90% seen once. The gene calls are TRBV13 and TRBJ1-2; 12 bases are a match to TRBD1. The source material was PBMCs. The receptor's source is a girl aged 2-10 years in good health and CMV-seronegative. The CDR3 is CASSLRGDRGLGYTF. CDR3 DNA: TGTGCCAGCAGCTTACGAGGGGACAGGGGGCTTGGCTACACCTTC.